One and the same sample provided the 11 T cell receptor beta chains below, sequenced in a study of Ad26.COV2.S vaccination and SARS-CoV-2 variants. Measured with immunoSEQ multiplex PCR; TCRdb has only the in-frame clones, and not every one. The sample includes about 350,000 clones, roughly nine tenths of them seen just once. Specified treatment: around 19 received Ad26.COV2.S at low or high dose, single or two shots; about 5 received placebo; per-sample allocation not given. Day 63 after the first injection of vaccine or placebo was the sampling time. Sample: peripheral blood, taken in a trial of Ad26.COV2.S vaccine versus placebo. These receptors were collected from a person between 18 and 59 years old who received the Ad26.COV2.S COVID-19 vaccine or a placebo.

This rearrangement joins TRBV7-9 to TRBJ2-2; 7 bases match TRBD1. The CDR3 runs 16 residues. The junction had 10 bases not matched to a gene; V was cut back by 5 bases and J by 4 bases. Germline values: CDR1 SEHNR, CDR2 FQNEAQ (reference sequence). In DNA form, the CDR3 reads TGTGCCAGCAGCGCACCCACCGGGACAGCCACCGGGGAGCTGTTTTTT. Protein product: CASSAPTGTATGELFF.

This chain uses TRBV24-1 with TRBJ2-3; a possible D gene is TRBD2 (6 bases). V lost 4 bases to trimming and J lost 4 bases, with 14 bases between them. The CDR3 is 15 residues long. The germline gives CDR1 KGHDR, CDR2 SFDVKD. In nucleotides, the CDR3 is TGTGCCACCAGTGAAGGGACTCGGCGTTCAGATACGCAGTATTTT. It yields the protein CATSEGTRRSDTQYF.

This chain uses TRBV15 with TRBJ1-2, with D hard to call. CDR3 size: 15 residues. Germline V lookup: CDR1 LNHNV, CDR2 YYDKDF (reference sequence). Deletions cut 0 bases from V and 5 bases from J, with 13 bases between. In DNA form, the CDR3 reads TGTGCCACCAGCAGAGATCGAGTTTCCGTTTATGGCTACACCTTC. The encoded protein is CATSRDRVSVYGYTF.

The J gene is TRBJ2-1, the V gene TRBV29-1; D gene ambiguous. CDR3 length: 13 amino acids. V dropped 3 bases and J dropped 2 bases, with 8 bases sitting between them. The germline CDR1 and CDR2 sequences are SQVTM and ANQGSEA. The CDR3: CSVDSPAYNEQFF. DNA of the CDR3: TGCAGCGTTGACTCTCCAGCCTACAATGAGCAGTTCTTC.

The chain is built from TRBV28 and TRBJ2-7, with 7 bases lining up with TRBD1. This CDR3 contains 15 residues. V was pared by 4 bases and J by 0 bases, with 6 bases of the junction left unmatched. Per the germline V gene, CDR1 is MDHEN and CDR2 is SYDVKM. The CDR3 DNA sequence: TGTGCCAGCAGTTCTCCGGGACAGATCTCCTACGAGCAGTACTTC. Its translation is CASSSPGQISYEQYF.

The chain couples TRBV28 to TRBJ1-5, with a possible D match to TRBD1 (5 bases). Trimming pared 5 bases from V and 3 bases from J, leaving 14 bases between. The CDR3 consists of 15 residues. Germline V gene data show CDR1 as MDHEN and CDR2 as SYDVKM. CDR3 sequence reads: CASSDNRGPNQPQHF. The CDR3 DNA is TGTGCCAGCAGTGACAACCGGGGCCCCAATCAGCCCCAGCATTTT.

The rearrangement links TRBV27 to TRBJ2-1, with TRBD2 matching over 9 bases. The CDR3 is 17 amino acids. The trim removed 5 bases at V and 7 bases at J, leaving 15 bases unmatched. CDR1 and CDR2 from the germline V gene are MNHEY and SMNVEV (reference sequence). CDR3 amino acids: CASSRGSSGAQSNEQFF. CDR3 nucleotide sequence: TGTGCCAGCAGTAGGGGGTCTAGCGGGGCACAATCTAATGAGCAGTTCTTC.

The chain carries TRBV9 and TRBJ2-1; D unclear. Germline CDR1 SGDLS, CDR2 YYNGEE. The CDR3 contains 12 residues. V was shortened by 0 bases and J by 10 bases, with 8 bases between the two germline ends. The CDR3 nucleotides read TGTGCCAGCAGCGTAGGTCTAGTCGAGCAGTTCTTC. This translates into CASSVGLVEQFF.

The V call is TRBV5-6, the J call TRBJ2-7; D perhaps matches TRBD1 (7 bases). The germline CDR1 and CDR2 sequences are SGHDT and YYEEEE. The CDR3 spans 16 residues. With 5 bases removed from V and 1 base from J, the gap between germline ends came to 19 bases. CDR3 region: CASRVSGAGGSYEQYF. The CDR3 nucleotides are TGTGCCAGCAGGGTGTCGGGAGCAGGGGGATCCTACGAGCAGTACTTC.

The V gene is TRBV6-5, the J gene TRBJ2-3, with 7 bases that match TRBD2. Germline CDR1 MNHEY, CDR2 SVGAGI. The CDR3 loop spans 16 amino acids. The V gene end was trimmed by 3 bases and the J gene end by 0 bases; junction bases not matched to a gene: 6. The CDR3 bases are TGTGCCAGCAGTTATGGTAGCGGGCCCAGCACAGATACGCAGTATTTT. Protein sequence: CASSYGSGPSTDTQYF.

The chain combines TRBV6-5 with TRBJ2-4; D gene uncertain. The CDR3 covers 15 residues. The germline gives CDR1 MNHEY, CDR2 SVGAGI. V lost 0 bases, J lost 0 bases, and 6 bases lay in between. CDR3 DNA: TGTGCCAGCAGTTACTCCTGGGGAGCCAAAAACATTCAGTACTTC. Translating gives CASSYSWGAKNIQYF.